Sequencing of this T cell receptor (beta chain) was carried out in a study of cytomegalovirus exposure and HLA in healthy donors. Looking at the study overall: There were fewer than 130 million unique TCR beta sequences, drawn from 150 million to 200 million T cells, in an earlier analysis. Approximately 81% of roughly 430 genotyped donors fell in the Caucasian-associated ancestry cluster.

A word on this clone: The target antigen is unknown.

Study results and limitations: Most observed TCR sequences were rare, whereas some public TCRs were detected in many donors. A link between a missense DCLRE1C variant and TCR beta V- and J-gene trimming emerged from a later analysis.

The CDR3 consists of 14 residues. Germline V lookup: CDR1 MDHEN, CDR2 SYDVKM. V lost 6 bases to trimming and J lost 6 bases; unmatched junction nucleotides: 9. PCR used 60 Vbeta primers and 13 Jbeta primers. Clones were read by immunoSEQ multiplex PCR, and TCRdb kept only the in-frame ones, dropping some. The repertoire holds some 150,000 clones, approximately 79% seen once, with 2.1% in the top ten. The J gene is TRBJ2-7, the V gene TRBV28; 9 bases line up with TRBD2. The receptor was isolated from a man aged 40-49 years in good health and CMV-seronegative. Specimen: PBMCs. CDR3 residues: CASRSSGARGEQYF. The CDR3 DNA follows: TGTGCCAGCAGGTCTAGCGGGGCTCGGGGCGAGCAGTACTTC.